Listed below are T cell receptor beta chains from one sample, sequenced in a study of cytomegalovirus exposure and HLA in healthy donors. Clones were read by immunoSEQ multiplex PCR, and TCRdb kept only the in-frame ones, dropping some. The table has hundreds of thousands of clones, roughly 90% seen once; the top ten hold about 2.5%. The sequenced sample consisted of PBMCs. All receptors come from a woman younger than 35 in good health and CMV-seronegative. Each CDR3 is given with its conserved first and last residue. D genes are given only for firm matches. Expanded clones are given a class, and other clones once, few, many or no size at all.

>once|TRBV27|TRBJ2-7|TRBD2
TGTGCCAGCAGTGTCGGACTAGCGCGGGGGTCCTACGAGCAGTACTTC
CASSVGLARGSYEQYF
>-|TRBV18|TRBJ2-3|-
TGTGCCAGCTCACCACGACAGGCGAGGGGTGCAGATACGCAGTATTTT
CASSPRQARGADTQYF
>-|TRBV27|TRBJ1-1|-
TGTGCCAGCAGGACGACTCGGGAAGCTTTCTTT
CASRTTREAFF
>few|TRBV9|TRBJ2-7|TRBD1
TGTGCCAGCAGCCCAGGGGGAAGCTCCTACGAGCAGTACTTC
CASSPGGSSYEQYF
>-|TRBV29-1|TRBJ2-3|TRBD2
TGCAGCGTTGGTGGAGCGGGGGGAGATACGCAGTATTTT
CSVGGAGGDTQYF
>-|TRBV7-9|TRBJ1-2|-
TGTTCCAGCAGCTTCGACAGCTATGGCTACACCTTC
CSSSFDSYGYTF
>-|TRBV19|TRBJ2-7|-
TGTGCCAGTAGTATACGGGCAGGGGGGACCTACGAGCAGTACTTC
CASSIRAGGTYEQYF
>-|TRBV28|TRBJ1-5|TRBD1
TGTGCCAGCAGGACAGGGGGACAGCCCCAGCATTTT
CASRTGGQPQHF
>-|TRBV7-9|TRBJ2-7|-
TGTGCCAGCTGTTGGGCAGTCTCTGGCGACTACGAGCAGTACTTC
CASCWAVSGDYEQYF
>-|TRBV28|TRBJ1-1|TRBD1
TGTGCCAGCAGTCCAACGGGACAGGGGTCTGAAGCTTTCTTT
CASSPTGQGSEAFF
>-|TRBV6-5|TRBJ1-6|-
TGTGCCAGCAAAGAACAGGGTGAGGCTCGATCACCCCTCCACTTT
CASKEQGEARSPLHF